The clone carrying this T cell receptor (beta chain) was found many times. The target antigen is unknown. What was amplified from RNA transcripts were TCR beta CDR3 regions. The primer set for the first-round RT-PCR of the TCR CDR3 was HTBI. TCRdb called the multiplex PCR reads again in MiXCR, with one record for every CDR3 protein. The sample has about 740,000 distinct CDR3 sequences; around 13% are singletons. Patients showing uncontrolled infection, other autoimmune disease, pregnancy or lactation were ineligible. The data originate from a study of T cells in Graves' hyperthyroidism and ophthalmopathy. Study-level information: Peripheral blood was drawn at first diagnosis, prior to all treatment. Study results and limitations: Ophthalmopathy cases were set apart from stable hyperthyroidism by a 13 V-J model. Model-based prediction identified ophthalmopathy a median 6.5 months prior to its onset.

The CDR3 covers 14 residues. From germline, CDR1 is SGHTA and CDR2 FQGNSA. With 1 base removed from V and 9 bases from J, the gap between germline ends came to 14 bases. The chain employs TRBV7-2 and TRBJ2-3, with unresolved D. Sequencing was performed on blood. This TCR was sampled from a woman under 30 with Graves' hyperthyroidism. The CDR3: CASSLDLTSGTQYF. In DNA form, the CDR3 reads TGTGCCAGCAGCTTAGACCTTACCTCTGGCACGCAGTATTTT.